The T cell receptor beta chain under discussion was sequenced for a study of cytomegalovirus exposure and HLA in healthy donors. Whole-study context: Around 78 million unique TCR sequences came from HLA-typed donors in an early release.

Trimming took off 8 bases at V and 4 bases at J, with 14 bases between the two ends. Germline V gene data show CDR1 as MNHNS and CDR2 as SASEGT. The CDR3 totals 14 residues. Study-wide results and limits: Being productive about 87% or about 30% of the time was typical of most TCR beta V segments in an earlier analysis.

Vbeta (60) and Jbeta (13) primers were used in the PCR. The table came from immunoSEQ multiplex PCR; TCRdb's copy has only in-frame clones and leaves some out. This table lists approximately 120,000 clones. In the case of this clone: What it binds is unknown.

The chain carries TRBV6-1 and TRBJ1-4; D remains ambiguous. This clonotype was obtained from a man aged 25 to 45 in good health and CMV-seronegative. Material for sequencing was PBMCs. CDR3 protein: CASVGRWFNEKLFF. CDR3 bases: TGTGCCAGCGTAGGCAGGTGGTTTAATGAAAAACTGTTTTTT.